This is a list of T cell receptor beta chains from one sample in a study of early T cells in non-severe SARS-CoV-2 infection. MiXCR was run by TCRdb on the 5' RACE reads, yielding one entry per CDR3 protein. The table has under 75,000 distinct CDR3 sequences, around 13% seen once. Material: whole blood. The receptors were sampled from an adult who was a healthcare worker with PCR-confirmed SARS-CoV-2 infection or an uninfected control (not recorded which). Each CDR3 is given with its conserved first and last residue. D genes are given only for firm matches. Clone size is given for some rows only: seen once, a few or many times, or a class if the clone is expanded.

14 TRBJ1-1 - TRBV7-6 - TGTGCCAGCAGCTTACGGGACGGTGTCACTGAAGCTTTCTTT CASSLRDGVTEAFF
16 TRBJ2-7 few TRBV4-1 TRBD2 TGCGCCAGCAGCCAAGTTAGTGGACTAGCGGGAGTCGAGCAGTACTTC CASSQVSGLAGVEQYF
17 TRBJ2-2 - TRBV20-1 - TGCAGTGCTAGCTATCTCCCGAACCGGGGGTACACCGGGGAGCTGTTTTTT CSASYLPNRGYTGELFF
16 TRBJ2-1 few TRBV12-5 TRBD2 TGTGCTAGTGGTTTGCTCTTAGCGGGTGCCTACAATGAGCAGTTCTTC CASGLLLAGAYNEQFF
15 TRBJ2-7 few TRBV2 - TGTGCCAGCAGTGAATTGGGCAGGCGATCCTACGAGCAGTACTTC CASSELGRRSYEQYF
16 TRBJ2-7 few TRBV9 TRBD1 TGTGCCAGCAGCGTGGGGATGGGACAGGGGGCGTACGAGCAGTACTTC CASSVGMGQGAYEQYF
15 TRBJ2-2 - TRBV9 - TGTGCCAGCAGCGTAGGCTTGCGGGACACCGGGGAGCTGTTTTTT CASSVGLRDTGELFF
15 TRBJ2-7 few TRBV6-5 - TGTGCCAGCAGCCCGGGGCGCGGTAAATCCTACGAGCAGTACTTC CASSPGRGKSYEQYF
14 TRBJ2-1 - TRBV28 TRBD1 TGTGCCAGCAGACCACAGGGGGCGCGGGATGAGCAGTTCTTC CASRPQGARDEQFF
13 TRBJ2-5 - TRBV2 - TGTGCCGTCTCTCGCGAATCTCAAGAGACCCAGTACTTC CAVSRESQETQYF
14 TRBJ1-6 many TRBV28 - TGTGCCAGCAGTTTGGGACGGACTAATTCACCCCTCCACTTT CASSLGRTNSPLHF
13 TRBJ2-3 many TRBV27 - TGTGCCAGCAGTTTAGCTAGCACAGATACGCAGTATTTT CASSLASTDTQYF
12 TRBJ2-1 many TRBV27 TRBD2 TGTGCCAGCAGTCTTAGCGGGACTGAGCAGTTCTTC CASSLSGTEQFF
16 TRBJ2-3 few TRBV12-3/TRBV12-4 - TGTGCCAGCAGTTTAGCACCGGGAACGGGCCCAGATACGCAGTATTTT CASSLAPGTGPDTQYF
15 TRBJ2-1 few TRBV24-1 TRBD1 TGTGCCACCAGTAAGGGCCAGGGGGTCCACAATGAGCAGTTCTTC CATSKGQGVHNEQFF